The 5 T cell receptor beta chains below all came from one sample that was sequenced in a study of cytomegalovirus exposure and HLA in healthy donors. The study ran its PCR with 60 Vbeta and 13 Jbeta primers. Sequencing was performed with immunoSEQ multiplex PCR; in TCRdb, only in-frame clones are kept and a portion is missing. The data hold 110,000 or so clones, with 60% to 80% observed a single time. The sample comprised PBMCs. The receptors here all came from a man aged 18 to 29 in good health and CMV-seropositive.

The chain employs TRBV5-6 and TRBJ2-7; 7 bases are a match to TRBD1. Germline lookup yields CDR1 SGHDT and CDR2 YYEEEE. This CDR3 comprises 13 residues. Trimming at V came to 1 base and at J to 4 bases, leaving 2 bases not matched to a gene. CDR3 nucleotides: TGTGCCAGCAGCTTGCAGGGGGTATACGAGCAGTACTTC. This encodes CASSLQGVYEQYF.

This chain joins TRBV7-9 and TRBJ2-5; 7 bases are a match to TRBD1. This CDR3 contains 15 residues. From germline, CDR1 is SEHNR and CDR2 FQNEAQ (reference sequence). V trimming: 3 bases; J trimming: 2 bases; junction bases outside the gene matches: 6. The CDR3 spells CASSLTGYGQETQYF. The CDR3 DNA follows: TGTGCCAGCAGCTTGACAGGGTATGGGCAAGAGACCCAGTACTTC.

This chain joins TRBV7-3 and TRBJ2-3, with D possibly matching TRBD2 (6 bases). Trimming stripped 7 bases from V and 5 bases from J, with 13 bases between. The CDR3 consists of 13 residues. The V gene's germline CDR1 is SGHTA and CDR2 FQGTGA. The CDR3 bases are TGTGCCAGCACCCCAAGGAGGGGAGATACGCAGTATTTT. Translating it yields CASTPRRGDTQYF.

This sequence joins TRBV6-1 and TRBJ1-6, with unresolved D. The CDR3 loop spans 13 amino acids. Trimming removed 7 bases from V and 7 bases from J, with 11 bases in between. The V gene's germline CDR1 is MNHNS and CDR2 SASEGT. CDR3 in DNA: TGTGCCAGCAAAGAGGGCTCCAATTCACCCCTCCACTTT. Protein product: CASKEGSNSPLHF.

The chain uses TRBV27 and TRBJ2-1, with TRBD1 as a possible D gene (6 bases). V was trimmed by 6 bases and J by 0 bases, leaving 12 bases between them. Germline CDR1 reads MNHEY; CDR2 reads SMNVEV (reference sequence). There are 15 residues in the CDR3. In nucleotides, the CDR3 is TGTGCCAGCAGACCCGGACAGAGCTCCTACAATGAGCAGTTCTTC. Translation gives CASRPGQSSYNEQFF.